Described below is a single T cell receptor (beta chain) sequence and its context. As yet, its antigen is unknown. This specimen belongs to a study of cytomegalovirus exposure and HLA in healthy donors. Study-wide results and limits: When presence/absence was analysed, sequencing depth was taken to be roughly uniform across donors. The study listed roughly 150 cytomegalovirus-associated TCR beta chains. Later analysis identified several of the most significant clusters that appeared linked to common viral pathogens.

The CDR3 totals 13 residues. Germline values: CDR1 MDHEN, CDR2 SYDVKM. V was cut by 6 bases and J by 5 bases, with 12 bases left in between. PCR was performed using 60 Vbeta and 13 Jbeta primers. Only in-frame clones appear in the TCRdb table, and some are missing; sequencing was by immunoSEQ multiplex PCR. The top ten hold about 2.7% of the sample, which has roughly 200,000 clones, 60% to 85% seen once. The clonotype comes from a male donor in good health and CMV-seronegative. Sequencing was performed on PBMCs. The chain recombines TRBV28 with TRBJ2-3; D may be TRBD1 (7 bases). DNA for the CDR3: TGTGCCAGCAGAAGACAGGGAGGAGATACGCAGTATTTT. It specifies CASRRQGGDTQYF.